This is a list of T cell receptor beta chains from one sample in a study of radiotherapy plus CTLA-4 blockade in lung cancer. The repertoire was sequenced with immunoSEQ multiplex PCR; TCRdb's copy has only in-frame clones and lacks some. In the table there are roughly 66,000 clones, around four fifths of which are singletons. The starting material was peripheral blood, obtained from a patient treated with radiotherapy plus ipilimumab. The receptor set was obtained from a human donor with non-small cell lung cancer who had a partial response to radiotherapy plus ipilimumab. Each CDR3 is given with its conserved first and last residue. The D gene is left open where the match is weak. Clone size, where shown, is once, few, many, or a class for clones that have expanded.

CDR3aa: CASSGGLARYYEQYF
CDR3nt: TGTGCCAGCAGTGGGGGACTAGCGAGATACTACGAGCAGTACTTC
abundance: -
v_gene: TRBV28
j_gene: TRBJ2-7
d_gene: TRBD2

CDR3aa: CATSDQFGEPNTEAFF
CDR3nt: TGTGCCACCAGCGACCAATTCGGAGAACCGAACACTGAAGCTTTCTTT
abundance: -
v_gene: TRBV15
j_gene: TRBJ1-1
d_gene: -

CDR3aa: CASSETAPYEQYF
CDR3nt: TGCGCCAGCAGTGAAACAGCCCCCTACGAGCAGTACTTC
abundance: -
v_gene: TRBV10-2
j_gene: TRBJ2-7
d_gene: -

CDR3aa: CASSEAPDSGTQYF
CDR3nt: TGTGCCAGCAGTGAAGCACCCGACAGTGGGACCCAGTACTTC
abundance: -
v_gene: TRBV2
j_gene: TRBJ2-5
d_gene: -

CDR3aa: CASTKTSGRVMAGTGELFF
CDR3nt: TGTGCCAGTACCAAGACTAGCGGGAGGGTAATGGCGGGCACCGGGGAGCTGTTTTTT
abundance: -
v_gene: TRBV19
j_gene: TRBJ2-2
d_gene: TRBD2

CDR3aa: CASSSNRGSHTEAFF
CDR3nt: TGTGCCAGCAGCTCCAACAGGGGTTCACACACTGAAGCTTTCTTT
abundance: -
v_gene: TRBV5-4
j_gene: TRBJ1-1
d_gene: TRBD1

CDR3aa: CASSKGRTGASNQPQHF
CDR3nt: TGTGCCAGTAGTAAAGGCCGGACAGGGGCAAGCAATCAGCCCCAGCATTTT
abundance: -
v_gene: TRBV19
j_gene: TRBJ1-5
d_gene: TRBD1

CDR3aa: CASSVDTPGGTQYF
CDR3nt: TGTGCCAGCAGCGTAGACACGCCCGGGGGTACGCAGTATTTT
abundance: -
v_gene: TRBV9
j_gene: TRBJ2-3
d_gene: -

CDR3aa: CAWGGRSSGRASGEQYF
CDR3nt: TGTGCCTGGGGAGGTCGTTCTAGCGGGAGGGCCTCTGGTGAGCAGTACTTC
abundance: few
v_gene: TRBV30
j_gene: TRBJ2-7
d_gene: TRBD2

CDR3aa: CASTDPGLVETQYF
CDR3nt: TGTGCCAGCACCGATCCGGGACTAGTAGAGACCCAGTACTTC
abundance: -
v_gene: TRBV28
j_gene: TRBJ2-5
d_gene: TRBD2

CDR3aa: CASSENRGDTEAFF
CDR3nt: TGTGCCAGCAGTGAGAACAGGGGGGATACTGAAGCTTTCTTT
abundance: once
v_gene: TRBV6-1
j_gene: TRBJ1-1
d_gene: TRBD1

CDR3aa: CASIPVEGSREKLFF
CDR3nt: TGTGCCAGTATCCCCGTGGAGGGCTCGAGAGAAAAACTGTTTTTT
abundance: once
v_gene: TRBV19
j_gene: TRBJ1-4
d_gene: -

CDR3aa: CASSHGKGGLSYNEQFF
CDR3nt: TGCGCCAGCAGCCACGGAAAGGGCGGGCTCTCCTACAATGAGCAGTTCTTC
abundance: few
v_gene: TRBV4-1
j_gene: TRBJ2-1
d_gene: -

CDR3aa: CASSRGEFYGYTF
CDR3nt: TGTGCCAGCAGCCGGGGGGAATTTTATGGCTACACCTTC
abundance: -
v_gene: TRBV9
j_gene: TRBJ1-2
d_gene: -

CDR3aa: CASSDGTSGRAGDTQYF
CDR3nt: TGTGCCAGCAGCGACGGGACTAGCGGGAGGGCCGGAGATACGCAGTATTTT
abundance: once
v_gene: TRBV9
j_gene: TRBJ2-3
d_gene: TRBD2

CDR3aa: CASSSWTGGTYEQYF
CDR3nt: TGTGCCAGCTCATCTTGGACAGGGGGGACCTACGAGCAGTACTTC
abundance: -
v_gene: TRBV18
j_gene: TRBJ2-7
d_gene: TRBD1

CDR3aa: CASSSAAYEQYF
CDR3nt: TGTGCCAGCAGCTCCGCAGCCTACGAGCAGTACTTC
abundance: -
v_gene: TRBV7-9
j_gene: TRBJ2-7
d_gene: -

CDR3aa: CASKIPGQGTLETQYF
CDR3nt: TGTGCCAGTAAGATTCCGGGACAAGGGACGTTAGAGACCCAGTACTTC
abundance: -
v_gene: TRBV19
j_gene: TRBJ2-5
d_gene: -

CDR3aa: CASSGTSGSKTGELFF
CDR3nt: TGTGCCAGCAGCGGGACTAGCGGGAGTAAAACCGGGGAGCTGTTTTTT
abundance: -
v_gene: TRBV9
j_gene: TRBJ2-2
d_gene: TRBD2

CDR3aa: CASSLRVSAYNEQFF
CDR3nt: TGTGCCAGCAGCCTCCGGGTTAGCGCCTACAATGAGCAGTTCTTC
abundance: -
v_gene: TRBV9
j_gene: TRBJ2-1
d_gene: -

CDR3aa: CASSSGQGSGNTIYF
CDR3nt: TGTGCCAGCAGTTCTGGACAGGGTTCTGGAAACACCATATATTTT
abundance: few
v_gene: TRBV7-9
j_gene: TRBJ1-3
d_gene: TRBD1

CDR3aa: CSALSYNEQFF
CDR3nt: TGCAGTGCCTTGTCCTACAATGAGCAGTTCTTC
abundance: -
v_gene: TRBV20-1
j_gene: TRBJ2-1
d_gene: -

CDR3aa: CASRRLAGRYEQYF
CDR3nt: TGCGCCAGCAGACGACTAGCGGGAAGATACGAGCAGTACTTC
abundance: few
v_gene: TRBV5-1
j_gene: TRBJ2-7
d_gene: TRBD2

CDR3aa: CASDDTAALPRGTF
CDR3nt: TGTGCCAGCGACGACACGGCGGCTTTACCAAGGGGCACCTTC
abundance: -
v_gene: TRBV2
j_gene: TRBJ1-2
d_gene: -

CDR3aa: CASTGNNYGYTF
CDR3nt: TGTGCCAGCACCGGTAATAACTATGGCTACACCTTC
abundance: -
v_gene: TRBV6-1
j_gene: TRBJ1-2
d_gene: -

CDR3aa: CAGTTGTSVANTGELFF
CDR3nt: TGCGCCGGCACCACCGGGACTAGCGTTGCGAACACCGGGGAGCTGTTTTTT
abundance: -
v_gene: TRBV5-1
j_gene: TRBJ2-2
d_gene: TRBD2

CDR3aa: CASSSRRVNEQYF
CDR3nt: TGTGCCAGCAGCTCTAGGCGAGTCAACGAGCAGTACTTC
abundance: few
v_gene: TRBV11-2
j_gene: TRBJ2-7
d_gene: -

CDR3aa: CASSGLAGSTGELFF
CDR3nt: TGTGCCAGCAGCGGACTAGCGGGGAGCACCGGGGAGCTGTTTTTT
abundance: -
v_gene: TRBV7-3
j_gene: TRBJ2-2
d_gene: TRBD2

CDR3aa: CASSLGARNGQPQHF
CDR3nt: TGTGCCAGCAGCTTAGGGGCCAGGAACGGTCAGCCCCAGCATTTT
abundance: -
v_gene: TRBV7-2
j_gene: TRBJ1-5
d_gene: -

CDR3aa: CASSSGQPQETQYF
CDR3nt: TGTGCCAGCAGTTCGGGACAGCCTCAAGAGACCCAGTACTTC
abundance: few
v_gene: TRBV28
j_gene: TRBJ2-5
d_gene: TRBD1

CDR3aa: CASSNAKQQTYEQYF
CDR3nt: TGTGCCAGCAGCAACGCGAAACAGCAGACCTACGAGCAGTACTTC
abundance: -
v_gene: TRBV5-4
j_gene: TRBJ2-7
d_gene: -

CDR3aa: CAISNEGASSSYNEQFF
CDR3nt: TGTGCCATCAGTAATGAGGGAGCCTCGAGCTCCTACAATGAGCAGTTCTTC
abundance: -
v_gene: TRBV10-3
j_gene: TRBJ2-1
d_gene: -

CDR3aa: CASSLGLVSYNEQFF
CDR3nt: TGTGCCAGCAGCTTGGGACTAGTCTCCTACAATGAGCAGTTCTTC
abundance: -
v_gene: TRBV5-8
j_gene: TRBJ2-1
d_gene: -

CDR3aa: CASGFPRLREGLGEQFF
CDR3nt: TGTGCTAGTGGTTTCCCAAGGTTGAGGGAGGGCCTTGGAGAGCAGTTCTTC
abundance: -
v_gene: TRBV12-5
j_gene: TRBJ2-1
d_gene: TRBD2

CDR3aa: CASSSLDRVNEQFF
CDR3nt: TGTGCCAGCAGCTCCTTGGACAGGGTCAATGAGCAGTTCTTC
abundance: -
v_gene: TRBV11-2
j_gene: TRBJ2-1
d_gene: TRBD1

CDR3aa: CASSPQGNAYNEQFF
CDR3nt: TGCGCCAGCAGCCCCCAGGGTAATGCCTACAATGAGCAGTTCTTC
abundance: -
v_gene: TRBV5-1
j_gene: TRBJ2-1
d_gene: -

CDR3aa: CAWGSGQALNTEAFF
CDR3nt: TGTGCCTGGGGATCAGGACAGGCCTTGAACACTGAAGCTTTCTTT
abundance: -
v_gene: TRBV30
j_gene: TRBJ1-1
d_gene: TRBD1

CDR3aa: CASSRGGSGGTDTQYF
CDR3nt: TGTGCCAGCAGCAGAGGAGGGTCTGGGGGCACAGATACGCAGTATTTT
abundance: -
v_gene: TRBV11-2
j_gene: TRBJ2-3
d_gene: -

CDR3aa: CASSIDARNTGELFF
CDR3nt: TGTGCCAGTAGTATAGATGCGCGCAACACCGGGGAGCTGTTTTTT
abundance: -
v_gene: TRBV19
j_gene: TRBJ2-2
d_gene: -

CDR3aa: CASSYDWNTEAFF
CDR3nt: TGTGCCAGCAGTTACGACTGGAACACTGAAGCTTTCTTT
abundance: -
v_gene: TRBV6-5
j_gene: TRBJ1-1
d_gene: -